These 10 T cell receptor beta chains were all obtained from the same sample, sequenced in a study of T cells in Graves' hyperthyroidism and ophthalmopathy. It was RNA transcripts that yielded the amplified TCR beta CDR3 regions. HTBI primers were used for first-round RT-PCR of the TCR CDR3. TCRdb re-called the multiplex PCR reads with MiXCR, one entry per CDR3 protein. This table holds about 210,000 distinct CDR3 sequences, 17% found once. What was sequenced was blood. The origin of the receptors is a man in his fifties or sixties with Graves' hyperthyroidism.

This clonotype was detected only a few times. The chain links TRBV5-1 to TRBJ2-5; perhaps TRBD2 as D (5 bases). This CDR3 contains 14 residues. Germline CDR1 SGHRS, CDR2 YFSETQ. Trimming shortened V by 0 bases and J by 7 bases, and 13 bases separated the two germline ends. CDR3 coding DNA: TGCGCCAGCAGCTTGGGCTCCGGGGAGTCGACCCAGTACTTC. This sequence encodes CASSLGSGESTQYF.

This clonotype was observed a few times. This chain connects TRBV28 to TRBJ2-2; D is uncertain. CDR1 is MDHEN, CDR2 SYDVKM, per germline. The V end lost 3 bases, the J end lost 4 bases, and 9 bases lay between the germline ends. This CDR3 has 14 amino acids. The CDR3 nucleotides are TGTGCCAGCAGTTTTTCCTACACCACCGGGGAGCTGTTTTTT. It specifies CASSFSYTTGELFF.

This clonotype has a count of ten or more. The genes are TRBV30 and TRBJ1-4; the D gene is possibly TRBD1 (5 bases). The V gene's germline CDR1 is GTSNPN and CDR2 SVGIG (reference sequence). This CDR3 has 15 residues. Trimming left V 2 bases short and J 4 bases short, with 14 bases between. The CDR3 region is CAWSRLGADNEKLFF. The CDR3 coding sequence is TGTGCCTGGAGTCGACTAGGGGCGGATAATGAAAAACTGTTTTTT. Full variable domain (rest looked up from reference TRBV30 and TRBJ1-4): SQTIHQWPATLVQPVGSPLSLECTVEGTSNPNLYWYRQAAGRGLQLLFYSVGIGQISSEVPQNLSASRPQDRQFILSSKKLLLSDSGFYLCAWSRLGADNEKLFFGSGTQLSVL.

This clonotype came up many times. The chain recombines TRBV7-2 with TRBJ1-5; D not certain. The ends were cut back, 5 bases at V and 4 bases at J, with 9 bases in the middle. CDR1 is SGHTA and CDR2 is FQGNSA in the germline V gene. The CDR3 consists of 13 residues. DNA for the CDR3: TGTGCCAGCAGCCCCCACCAGAATCAGCCCCAGCATTTT. Its protein is CASSPHQNQPQHF.

This clonotype occurred a few times. The V gene is TRBV30, the J gene TRBJ1-1; D is uncertain. This CDR3 region has 11 residues. V shed 8 bases and J shed 0 bases, with 7 bases lying between them. The germline CDR1 and CDR2 sequences are GTSNPN and SVGIG (reference sequence). For the CDR3, the DNA is TGTGCCGGCGATCTGAACACTGAAGCTTTCTTT. Translating gives CAGDLNTEAFF.

In this sample, this clonotype turned up a few times. The rearrangement links TRBV10-3 to TRBJ2-5; D perhaps matches TRBD2 (5 bases). Germline V gene lookup returns CDR1 ENHRY and CDR2 SYGVKD. This CDR3 has 12 amino acids. Deletions cut 4 bases from V and 5 bases from J, with 8 bases between. The chain's CDR3 is CAISGGMETQYF. The CDR3, as DNA: TGTGCCATCAGTGGAGGGATGGAGACCCAGTACTTC.

This clonotype showed up just once. The chain links TRBV2 to TRBJ2-3, with 11 bases fitting TRBD1. The CDR3 extends over 17 amino acids. V was pared by 2 bases and J by 0 bases, with 4 bases of the junction left unmatched. The germline V gene has CDR1 SNHLY and CDR2 FYNNEI. CDR3 in DNA: TGTGCCAGCAGTGAATGGACAGGGGGCACTAGCACAGATACGCAGTATTTT. Protein: CASSEWTGGTSTDTQYF.

This clonotype has more than one count but fewer than ten. This chain uses TRBV18 with TRBJ2-3; D unclear. The CDR3 sequence is 13 residues long. Trimming pared 0 bases from V and 1 base from J, leaving 2 bases between. Germline loops: CDR1 KGHSH, CDR2 LQKENI. The CDR3 DNA reads as TGTGCCAGCTCACCACCGGGCACAGATACGCAGTATTTT. This sequence encodes CASSPPGTDTQYF.

This clonotype was seen ten or more times. The chain is built from TRBV6-1 and TRBJ2-7; D is unresolved. The CDR3 is 15 amino acids. The germline V and J ends were trimmed by 6 bases and 6 bases, with 21 bases remaining between them. The germline gives CDR1 MNHNS, CDR2 SASEGT. CDR3 sequence (DNA): TGTGCCAGCAGCCCTGACATGGTTGCGGTAGGCGAGCAGTACTTC. Protein sequence: CASSPDMVAVGEQYF.

Many counts were recorded for this clonotype. The gene calls are TRBV7-2 and TRBJ2-7, with TRBD2 matching 14 bases. With V trimmed by 4 bases and J by 5 bases, 7 bases remained unmatched. CDR3 length equals 16 residues. Per the germline V gene, CDR1 is SGHTA and CDR2 is FQGNSA. The CDR3 here is CASSSRTSGRRDEQYF. The DNA for the CDR3 is TGTGCCAGCAGCTCGAGGACTAGCGGGAGGAGGGACGAGCAGTACTTC. Full variable domain (remainder filled in from reference TRBV7-2 and TRBJ2-7): GAGVSQSPSNKVTEKGKDVELRCDPISGHTALYWYRQSLGQGLEFLIYFQGNSAPDKSGLPSDRFSAERTGGSVSTLTIQRTQQEDSAVYLCASSSRTSGRRDEQYFGPGTRLTVT.